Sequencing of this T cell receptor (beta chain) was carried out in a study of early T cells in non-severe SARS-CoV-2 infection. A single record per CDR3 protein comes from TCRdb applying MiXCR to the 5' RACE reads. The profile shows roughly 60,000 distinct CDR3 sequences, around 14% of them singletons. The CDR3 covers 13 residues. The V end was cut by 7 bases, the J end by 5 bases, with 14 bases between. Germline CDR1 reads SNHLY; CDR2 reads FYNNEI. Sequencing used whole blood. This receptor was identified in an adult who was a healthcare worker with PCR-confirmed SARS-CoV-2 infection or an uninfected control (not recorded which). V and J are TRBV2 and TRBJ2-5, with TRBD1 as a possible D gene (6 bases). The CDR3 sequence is CASIYDRRETQYF. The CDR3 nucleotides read TGTGCCAGCATCTACGACAGGAGGGAGACCCAGTACTTC.